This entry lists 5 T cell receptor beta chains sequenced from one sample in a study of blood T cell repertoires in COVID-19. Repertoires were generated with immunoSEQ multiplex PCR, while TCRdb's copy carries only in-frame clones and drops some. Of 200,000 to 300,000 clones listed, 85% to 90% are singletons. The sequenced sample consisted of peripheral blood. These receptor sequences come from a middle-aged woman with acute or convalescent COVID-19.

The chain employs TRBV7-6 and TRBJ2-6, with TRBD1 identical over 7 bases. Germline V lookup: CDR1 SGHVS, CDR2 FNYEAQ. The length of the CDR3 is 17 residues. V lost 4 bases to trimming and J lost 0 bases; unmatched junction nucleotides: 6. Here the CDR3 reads CASSSDRLPSGANVLTF. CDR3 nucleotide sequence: TGTGCCAGCAGCTCGGACAGGTTACCCTCTGGGGCCAACGTCCTGACTTTC.

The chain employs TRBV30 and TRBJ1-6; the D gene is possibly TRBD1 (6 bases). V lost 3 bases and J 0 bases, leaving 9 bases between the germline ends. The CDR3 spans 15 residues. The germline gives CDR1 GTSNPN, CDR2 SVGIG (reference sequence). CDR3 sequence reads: CAWRTGSSYNSPLHF. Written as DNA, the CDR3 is TGTGCCTGGAGAACAGGGAGCTCCTATAATTCACCCCTCCACTTT. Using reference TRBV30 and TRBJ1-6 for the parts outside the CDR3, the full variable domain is SQTIHQWPATLVQPVGSPLSLECTVEGTSNPNLYWYRQAAGRGLQLLFYSVGIGQISSEVPQNLSASRPQDRQFILSSKKLLLSDSGFYLCAWRTGSSYNSPLHFGNGTRLTVT.

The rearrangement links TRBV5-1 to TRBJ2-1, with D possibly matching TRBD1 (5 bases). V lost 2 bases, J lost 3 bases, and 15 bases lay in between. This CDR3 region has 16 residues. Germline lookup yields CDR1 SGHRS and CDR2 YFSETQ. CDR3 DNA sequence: TGCGCCAGCAGCTTTGGTCCCGGACACGGCTACAATGAGCAGTTCTTC. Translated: CASSFGPGHGYNEQFF. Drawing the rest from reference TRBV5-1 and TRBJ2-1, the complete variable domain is KAGVTQTPRYLIKTRGQQVTLSCSPISGHRSVSWYQQTPGQGLQFLFEYFSETQRNKGNFPGRFSGRQFSNSRSEMNVSTLELGDSALYLCASSFGPGHGYNEQFFGPGTRLTVL.

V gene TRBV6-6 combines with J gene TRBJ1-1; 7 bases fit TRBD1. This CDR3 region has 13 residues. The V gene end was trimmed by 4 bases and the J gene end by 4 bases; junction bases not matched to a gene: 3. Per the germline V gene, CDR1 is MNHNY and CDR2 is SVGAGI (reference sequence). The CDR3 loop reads CASSSGQVTEAFF. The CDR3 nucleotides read TGTGCCAGCAGTTCTGGACAGGTCACTGAAGCTTTCTTT.

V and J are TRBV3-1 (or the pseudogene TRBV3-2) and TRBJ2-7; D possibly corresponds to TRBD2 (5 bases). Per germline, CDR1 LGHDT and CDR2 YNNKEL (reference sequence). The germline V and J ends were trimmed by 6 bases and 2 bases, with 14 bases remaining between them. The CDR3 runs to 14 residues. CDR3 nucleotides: TGTGCCAGCAGTCGGGGAGCCGGGGCCTACGAGCAGTACGTC. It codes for CASSRGAGAYEQYV.